This T cell receptor beta chain was profiled in a study of early T cells in non-severe SARS-CoV-2 infection. Across the study: Chains stayed unpaired after sequencing of bulk RNA from unsorted whole blood.

Researchers attached unique molecular identifiers to individual cDNA molecules. TCRdb passed the 5' RACE reads through MiXCR, listing each CDR3 protein once. Altogether tens of thousands of distinct CDR3 sequences are present, roughly 8.8% being singletons, with the ten largest covering less than 25%. Findings and limits, study-wide: There was a bias toward anti-spike CD8 responses in VDJdb matching, which missed private and CD4 specificities.

With respect to this clonotype: Its target is unknown.

The CDR3 contains 14 residues. Germline lookup yields CDR1 SGDLS and CDR2 YYNGEE. Trimming cost V 0 bases and J 4 bases; bases outside gene matches: 4. The sequence derives from an adult who was a healthcare worker with PCR-confirmed SARS-CoV-2 infection or an uninfected control (not recorded which). Sequencing was performed on whole blood. The chain carries TRBV9 and TRBJ2-7; 7 nucleotides line up with TRBD1. CDR3 coding DNA: TGTGCCAGCAGCGTAGGTGGACAGGAGTACGAGCAGTACTTC. The encoded protein is CASSVGGQEYEQYF.